Here is one T cell receptor (beta chain) with its context. What it binds is not known. Trimming cost V 6 bases and J 5 bases, with 16 bases left between them. The CDR3 runs 15 residues. Germline CDR1 is LNHNV and CDR2 is YYDKDF (reference sequence). The source of the sample is a study of cytomegalovirus exposure and HLA in healthy donors. Study-wide results and caveats: High specificity and sensitivity for cytomegalovirus status were reported for the classifier.

These donors counted as nominally healthy when sampled, but unrecorded immune exposures were likely. It was with 60 Vbeta and 13 Jbeta primers that the PCR ran. Sequencing was performed with immunoSEQ multiplex PCR; in TCRdb, only in-frame clones are kept and a portion is missing. The sample carries about 78,000 clones, 70% to 85% recorded once. Material for sequencing was PBMCs. The clonotype comes from a woman in her forties or fifties in good health and CMV-seronegative. The rearrangement uses TRBV15 and TRBJ2-2; possibly TRBD1 for D (5 bases). CDR3: CATSEWIGETGELFF. CDR3 sequence (DNA): TGTGCCACCAGTGAATGGATAGGGGAAACCGGGGAGCTGTTTTTT.